Below are 26 T cell receptor beta chains sequenced from a single sample in a study of blood T cell repertoires in COVID-19. Clones were sequenced by immunoSEQ multiplex PCR, and TCRdb holds only the in-frame ones, with some missing. Altogether 100,000 to 150,000 clones are present, 80% to 95% being singletons, with the ten largest covering just over 2%. Sequencing was done on a sample of peripheral blood. These receptors were collected from a man aged 50 to 59 with COVID-19, enrolled during active disease.

In this sample, this clone turned up once. This CDR3 is CAWSRPPGAYEQYF. CDR3 coding DNA: TGTGCCTGGAGTCGACCCCCAGGGGCCTACGAGCAGTACTTC. The rearrangement links TRBV30 to TRBJ2-7; TRBD1 is a possible D gene (6 bases). Germline loops: CDR1 GTSNPN, CDR2 SVGIG (reference sequence). The V end was cut by 2 bases, the J end by 2 bases, with 13 bases between. CDR3 length: 14 amino acids.

This chain connects TRBV2 to TRBJ2-1; D call uncertain. The CDR3 totals 14 residues. V lost 3 bases and J 0 bases, leaving 6 bases between the germline ends. Germline values: CDR1 SNHLY, CDR2 FYNNEI. The CDR3: CASSELSSYNEQFF. The CDR3 coding sequence is TGTGCCAGCAGTGAGCTGAGCTCCTACAATGAGCAGTTCTTC.

The gene calls are TRBV5-5 and TRBJ2-2, with a weak D call TRBD2 (6 bases). The ends were cut back, 5 bases at V and 2 bases at J, with 13 bases in the middle. There are 15 residues in the CDR3. The germline V gene has CDR1 SGHKS and CDR2 YYEKEE (reference sequence). The CDR3: CASSYRLDNTGELFF. The CDR3, as DNA: TGTGCCAGCAGTTACCGACTAGATAACACCGGGGAGCTGTTTTTT.

The chain is built from TRBV20-1 and TRBJ2-7; tentatively, D is TRBD2 (6 bases). This CDR3 contains 13 residues. V lost 3 bases and J lost 2, with 11 bases in between. CDR1 is DFQATT, CDR2 SNEGSKA, per germline (reference sequence). The CDR3 loop is CSASSGVTYEQYV. The CDR3 DNA follows: TGCAGTGCTAGTTCGGGGGTTACCTACGAGCAGTACGTC.

This chain uses TRBV5-1 with TRBJ2-3; 8 bases fit TRBD1. J was trimmed by 2 bases and V by 3 bases; bases with no gene match: 5. Germline values: CDR1 SGHRS, CDR2 YFSETQ. The CDR3 contains 15 residues. CDR3 region: CASSSSGQVTDTQYF. In DNA, the CDR3 is TGCGCCAGCAGCTCCTCGGGACAGGTCACAGATACGCAGTATTTT. Supplemented by reference TRBV5-1 and TRBJ2-3, the full variable domain reads KAGVTQTPRYLIKTRGQQVTLSCSPISGHRSVSWYQQTPGQGLQFLFEYFSETQRNKGNFPGRFSGRQFSNSRSEMNVSTLELGDSALYLCASSSSGQVTDTQYFGPGTRLTVL.

DNA for the CDR3: TGTGCCAGCATGAGCGGGAGGAGGAGCGGGGAGCTGTTTTTT. Protein sequence: CASMSGRRSGELFF. The V and J genes are TRBV6-5 and TRBJ2-2; 9 nucleotides line up with TRBD2. CDR3 size: 14 residues. Per the germline V gene, CDR1 is MNHEY and CDR2 is SVGAGI. The trim removed 7 bases at V and 7 bases at J, leaving 7 bases unmatched.

The V gene is TRBV5-4, the J gene TRBJ1-6; no definite D call. The germline gives CDR1 SGHNT, CDR2 YYREEE (reference sequence). Trimming removed 1 base from V and 8 bases from J, with 7 bases in between. The CDR3 covers 13 residues. The CDR3 DNA follows: TGTGCCAGCAGCTTGCGAGGAGATTCACCCCTCCACTTT. Its translation is CASSLRGDSPLHF. Variable domain in full (rest from reference TRBV5-4 and TRBJ1-6): ETGVTQSPTHLIKTRGQQVTLRCSSQSGHNTVSWYQQALGQGPQFIFQYYREEENGRGNFPPRFSGLQFPNYSSELNVNALELDDSALYLCASSLRGDSPLHFGNGTRLTVT.

The CDR3 nucleotides read TGCGCCAGCGGGACAGGTGTTTCAGATACGCAGTATTTT. Translation gives CASGTGVSDTQYF. The chain couples TRBV5-1 to TRBJ2-3; 8 bases line up with TRBD1. V lost 7 bases, J lost 4 bases, and 5 bases stayed unmatched. This CDR3 has 13 amino acids. Germline CDR1 and CDR2: SGHRS and YFSETQ.

This clone showed up just once. The rearrangement links TRBV19 to TRBJ1-5; tentative D call: TRBD1 (6 bases). The CDR3 sequence is 14 residues long. Deletions cut 6 bases from V and 0 bases from J, with 9 bases between. Germline V lookup: CDR1 LNHDA, CDR2 SQIVND (reference sequence). The CDR3 here is CASSRGYSNQPQHF. Written as DNA, the CDR3 is TGTGCCAGTAGCAGGGGTTATAGCAATCAGCCCCAGCATTTT.

The chain employs TRBV2 and TRBJ2-5; TRBD2 aligns across 10 bases. With 5 bases clipped from V and 2 bases from J, the junction kept 5 bases outside the gene matches. There are 15 residues in the CDR3. Germline assignment: CDR1 SNHLY and CDR2 FYNNEI. CDR3 coding DNA: TGTGCCAGCAGTCAACTAGCGGGGTCACAAGAGACCCAGTACTTC. Its protein product is CASSQLAGSQETQYF.

This clone appeared a single time. The rearrangement joins TRBV7-6 to TRBJ1-1; 9 bases are a match to TRBD1. The V and J ends lost 1 base and 5 bases, in that order; junction bases with no gene match: 5. CDR3 length: 15 residues. Germline V gene lookup returns CDR1 SGHVS and CDR2 FNYEAQ. CDR3 in amino acids: CASSLGTGVSTEAFF. The CDR3 nucleotides are TGTGCCAGCAGCTTAGGGACAGGGGTTTCAACTGAAGCTTTCTTT.

V usage is TRBV6-2 or TRBV6-3 and J usage is TRBJ2-7; 10 positions agree with TRBD1. Germline-derived CDR1 and CDR2 are MNHEY and SVGEGT. This CDR3 region has 15 residues. The trim removed 5 bases at V and 4 bases at J, leaving 8 bases unmatched. CDR3 protein: CASSRPGQGSYEQYF. In DNA form, the CDR3 reads TGTGCCAGCAGTCGACCGGGACAGGGGTCTTACGAGCAGTACTTC.

The chain uses TRBV6-5 and TRBJ1-6; D is perhaps TRBD1 (5 bases). V was trimmed by 5 bases and J by 6 bases, leaving 11 bases between them. Germline-derived CDR1 and CDR2 are MNHEY and SVGAGI. This CDR3 has 14 residues. In DNA, the CDR3 is TGTGCCAGCAGTCGGGAGGGGACTAATTCACCCCTCCACTTT. Amino acid sequence: CASSREGTNSPLHF.

The rearrangement uses TRBV7-9 and TRBJ2-5, with TRBD1 identical over 9 bases. The J segment lost 2 bases and the V segment lost 4 bases, leaving 8 bases of the junction unmatched. CDR3 length: 16 amino acids. Germline V lookup: CDR1 SEHNR, CDR2 FQNEAQ (reference sequence). CDR3 in DNA: TGTGCCAGCAGCTCTGGGACAGGGCGGGATCAAGAGACCCAGTACTTC. Translation gives CASSSGTGRDQETQYF.

The genes are TRBV5-1 and TRBJ2-7; D possibly corresponds to TRBD2 (6 bases). CDR1 SGHRS and CDR2 YFSETQ come from the germline V gene. Deletions cut 4 bases from V and 2 bases from J, with 28 bases between. This CDR3 contains 19 residues. The CDR3 DNA sequence: TGCGCCAGCAGCCCTAAAATTAGTAGCGGAGTTATGAGGGCCTACGAGCAGTACTTC. Translating gives CASSPKISSGVMRAYEQYF.

This clone was seen a handful of times. The chain carries TRBV12-3 or TRBV12-4 and TRBJ1-2; D gene uncertain. This CDR3 contains 13 residues. Trimming removed 2 bases at V and 4 bases at J, with 8 bases between. The CDR3: CASSLSEVYGYTF. CDR3 sequence (DNA): TGTGCCAGCAGTTTATCTGAGGTCTATGGCTACACCTTC.

The chain has TRBV11-2 and TRBJ2-3; TRBD2 aligns across 12 bases. In germline, CDR1 is SGHAT, CDR2 FQNNGV. The CDR3 length is 17 residues. Trimming took 5 bases from V and 3 from J; bases not matched to a gene: 9. CDR3 in amino acids: CASSTYKGLAGTDTQYF. DNA for the CDR3: TGTGCCAGCAGCACCTACAAAGGACTAGCGGGAACAGATACGCAGTATTTT.

This rearrangement joins TRBV5-1 to TRBJ1-1; D call uncertain. Germline assignment: CDR1 SGHRS and CDR2 YFSETQ. Trimming cost V 1 base and J 4 bases, with 11 bases left between them. The CDR3 is 14 amino acids. The CDR3 loop reads CASSLRVGSTEAFF. In DNA, the CDR3 is TGCGCCAGCAGCTTGAGGGTGGGGAGCACTGAAGCTTTCTTT.

The chain joins TRBV6-2 or TRBV6-3 to TRBJ2-3, with no clear D. The CDR3 totals 15 residues. V lost 0 bases and J 0 bases, leaving 7 bases between the germline ends. Per germline, CDR1 MNHEY and CDR2 SVGEGT. CDR3 loop: CASSYSPSSTDTQYF. The CDR3 nucleotides read TGTGCCAGCAGTTACTCCCCCTCTAGCACAGATACGCAGTATTTT.

Turning to this clone: Additional DNA sequences in this sample encode the identical CDR3. The chain uses TRBV13 and TRBJ2-1; 12 bases match TRBD2. Germline V gives CDR1 PRHDT, CDR2 FYEKMQ (reference sequence). The CDR3 length is 15 residues. V lost 5 bases to trimming and J lost 4 bases; unmatched junction nucleotides: 3. CDR3 residues: CASSPGTSGYNEQFF. The CDR3 DNA reads TGTGCCAGCAGCCCAGGGACTAGCGGGTACAATGAGCAGTTCTTC.

This clone was recorded once. V and J are TRBV28 and TRBJ2-1, with 14 bases lining up with TRBD2. Germline-derived CDR1 and CDR2 are MDHEN and SYDVKM. The CDR3 contains 18 residues. Trimming cost V 5 bases and J 9 bases; bases outside gene matches: 15. CDR3 region: CASSPTSPTSGRAGEQFF. The CDR3 nucleotides are TGTGCCAGCAGTCCCACTTCCCCGACTAGCGGGAGGGCCGGTGAGCAGTTCTTC.

The V gene is TRBV7-9, the J gene TRBJ1-4; TRBD1 matches 12 bases. The CDR3 sequence is 15 residues long. Germline-derived CDR1 and CDR2 are SEHNR and FQNEAQ (reference sequence). With V trimmed by 6 bases and J by 2 bases, 1 base remained unmatched. The CDR3 nucleotides are TGTGCCAGCAGGGGACAGGGGGCGACTAATGAAAAACTGTTTTTT. Translating it yields CASRGQGATNEKLFF.

The V gene is TRBV19, the J gene TRBJ1-4; D gene uncertain. CDR1 is LNHDA, CDR2 SQIVND, per germline (reference sequence). Trimming stripped 3 bases from V and 6 bases from J, with 11 bases between. There are 14 residues in the CDR3. CDR3 nucleotides: TGTGCCAGTAGTATTTCGGACGGGGATGAAAAACTGTTTTTT. Amino acids: CASSISDGDEKLFF.

The chain is built from TRBV5-1 and TRBJ2-1; D uncertain. The CDR3 is 13 residues long. V was shortened by 4 bases and J by 6 bases, with 11 bases between the two germline ends. Germline CDR1 and CDR2: SGHRS and YFSETQ. Written as DNA, the CDR3 is TGCGCCAGCAGCGTAAGAACTGGCAATGAGCAGTTCTTC. Its protein is CASSVRTGNEQFF.

The rearrangement links TRBV6-4 to TRBJ2-2; 9 positions agree with TRBD2. This CDR3 has 15 residues. From germline, CDR1 is MRHNA and CDR2 SNTAGT. The J segment lost 1 base and the V segment lost 8 bases, leaving 5 bases of the junction unmatched. The CDR3 DNA sequence: TGTGCCAGCGGAACGACTAGCGGGAACACCGGGGAGCTGTTTTTT. This encodes CASGTTSGNTGELFF.

The V and J genes are TRBV30 and TRBJ1-2, with a weak D call TRBD1 (5 bases). The CDR3 has 11 amino acids. The V end lost 8 bases, the J end lost 5 bases, and 12 bases lay between the germline ends. Germline lookup yields CDR1 GTSNPN and CDR2 SVGIG (reference sequence). The CDR3 DNA reads TGTGCCGGTAGGGGAGGGTATGGCTACACCTTC. It yields the protein CAGRGGYGYTF.